A single TCR beta chain is shown here with its context. It has no known antigen specificity. No clone much larger than this one lies a single base away; base qualities are absent. These data are taken from a study of T cells in Graves' hyperthyroidism and ophthalmopathy (dated by TCRdb to the late 2010s). Notes on the research overall: To identify TCR V-J signatures that set the groups apart, the researchers used a discovery cohort of 95 to 100 patients, made up of some 41 with Graves' ophthalmopathy and 55 to 65 with stable Graves' hyperthyroidism. Whether ophthalmopathy could be predicted prospectively was tested in an independent validation cohort made up of under 20 hyperthyroidism patients plus 17 patients who later progressed to ophthalmopathy. The 85 to 100 discovery patients were divided at random into training and test sets in a 7:3 ratio. The study also compared thyroid tissue and blood T-cell repertoires from five or six Graves' hyperthyroidism patients. After sampling, hyperthyroidism patients received methimazole starting at 30 mg daily, and ophthalmopathy patients received high-dose intravenous methylprednisolone. The paper describes TCR Vbeta CDR3 sequencing of 135 peripheral blood samples, made up of roughly 45 ophthalmopathy patients, around 78 hyperthyroidism patients and approximately 17 progressor patients. Study-level results and caveats: No statistical method was used to set the sample size in advance, and investigators knew the group allocation. Ophthalmopathy was separated from stable hyperthyroidism by a 13 V-J signature model, with just over 85% sensitivity and approximately 81% specificity obtained in cross-validation and 80%/75% obtained in testing. Most expanded thyroid clonotypes (frequency above 0.001) were also detected in blood, a finding suggesting that blood repertoires may reflect thyroid immune responses. In validation, the model predicted progression to ophthalmopathy with approximately 71% sensitivity and about 72% specificity, a median of approximately 6.7 months before onset.

The study excluded patients with uncontrolled infections, other autoimmune diseases, pregnancy or lactation. Diagnoses relied on clinical symptoms, serum thyroxine and TRAb, thyroid ultrasound and orbital computed tomography. Trizol reagent was used to extract total RNA, and RNA quality was then checked on an Agilent 2100 Bioanalyzer. Deletion took 9 bases off V and 5 bases off J, with a span of 14 bases between the germline ends. Spanning cysteine to phenylalanine, the CDR3 consists of 13 amino acids. CDR3 DNA is the only sequence kept; it has 39 bases, read in frame from the first base. For CDR1 and CDR2, the germline V gene (reference sequence) lists LNHDA and SQIVND. TCR beta CDR3 regions were amplified from RNA transcripts. The TCR CDR3 was subjected to a first round of RT-PCR using the HTBI primer set and the Qiagen OneStep RT-PCR kit. Libraries were constructed in a second round of multiplex PCR, after which size selection and purification were performed. Libraries were sequenced paired-end with 100 bp reads on an Illumina HiSeq2000. The original pipeline was this. SOAPnuke was used to process the raw data, throwing out any read that contained adapters or uncalled bases, had a mean Phred below 15, or lacked an exact constant-primer or identifier match. High-quality paired reads were merged using COPE v1.2.5, and each unique nucleotide sequence was defined as a clonotype. MiTCR v1.1 was used to align the clonotypes against IMGT TRBV, TRBD and TRBJ reference segments. The analysis included only V-J combinations with a frequency above 0.0001, which together covered approximately 99% of the repertoires. The TCS score was defined as F50 (clonal expansion) divided by E x V (chaos), with BLOSUM62-based TCRdist calculated between CDR3 peptides within each V-J. Welch's t-statistics and random forest reduced around 510 V-J features to roughly 13, which were used in a naive Bayes classifier (R e1071). The Morisita-Horn index was used to measure how similar the thyroid and blood repertoires were. TCRdb itself trimmed the public reads at Q25 with fastp, ran MiXCR and retained productive beta chains. Entries that share a CDR3 protein sequence are merged under the most common genes and DNA. TCRdb, not the original authors, processed these V and J calls. This sample is represented by 500,000 to 600,000 distinct CDR3 sequences; about 45% of them were singletons. Roughly 19% of the sample lies in the top ten.

Input material: peripheral blood or thyroid tissue (not recorded which). This receptor was obtained from an adult woman with Graves' disease, either hyperthyroidism or ophthalmopathy (not recorded which). The chain is encoded by TRBV19 joined to TRBJ1-5, with the D gene not confidently named. CDR3 region: CASNLGVDQPQHF. The nucleotide sequence is TGTGCCAGCAACCTCGGGGTAGATCAGCCCCAGCATTTT.